Following are 4 T cell receptor beta chains from one sample sequenced in a study of response to subunit inactivated influenza vaccine. TCRdb itself ran the RT-PCR reads through MiXCR, one entry per CDR3 protein. The repertoire holds about 620,000 distinct CDR3 sequences, with around 10% as singletons. The same data also contributed to another study, on T cells expressing NK-cell markers. That study reports: TCR beta cDNA was made by 5'RACE template switching with UMIs.

The source was PBMCs from blood, collected on the day of vaccination. Source of these receptors: a man in his fifties who received an inactivated influenza vaccine.

The chain carries TRBV5-1 and TRBJ1-6; D may be TRBD1 (5 bases). The CDR3 is 15 amino acids. V was pared by 3 bases and J by 7 bases, with 14 bases between. CDR1 and CDR2 from the germline V gene are SGHRS and YFSETQ. The CDR3, as DNA: TGCGCCAGCAGCTCGTCAGGGTCCGGCAATTCACCCCTCCACTTT. Its protein is CASSSSGSGNSPLHF.

The CDR3 spells CASSQVGGRAYNEQFF. Written as DNA, the CDR3 is TGTGCCAGCAGCCAAGTGGGCGGGAGAGCATACAATGAGCAGTTCTTC. The chain combines TRBV14 with TRBJ2-1, with TRBD2 matching 7 bases. CDR1 and CDR2 (germline): SGHDN, FVKESK. With 1 base clipped from V and 4 bases from J, the junction kept 7 bases outside the gene matches. The CDR3 runs 16 residues.

This clonotype was seen a few times. V is TRBV4-2 and J is TRBJ2-3; possible D gene TRBD2, 5 bases. The CDR3 consists of 15 residues. CDR1 and CDR2 (germline): LGHNA, YNFKEQ. Between the trimmed V and J ends, which lost 4 bases and 0 bases, there was a span of 11 bases. In DNA form, the CDR3 reads TGTGCCAGCAGCCCGAGGACTGTCAGCACAGATACGCAGTATTTT. It is translated as CASSPRTVSTDTQYF.

The rearrangement uses TRBV20-1 and TRBJ2-3; 10 bases fit TRBD2. Germline loops: CDR1 DFQATT, CDR2 SNEGSKA (reference sequence). This CDR3 region has 18 residues. V trimming: 1 base; J trimming: 3 bases; junction bases outside the gene matches: 13. In DNA, the CDR3 is TGCAGTGCTAGAGGGGGATTAGCGGGAGGTCATGGGACAGATACGCAGTATTTT. It is translated as CSARGGLAGGHGTDTQYF.